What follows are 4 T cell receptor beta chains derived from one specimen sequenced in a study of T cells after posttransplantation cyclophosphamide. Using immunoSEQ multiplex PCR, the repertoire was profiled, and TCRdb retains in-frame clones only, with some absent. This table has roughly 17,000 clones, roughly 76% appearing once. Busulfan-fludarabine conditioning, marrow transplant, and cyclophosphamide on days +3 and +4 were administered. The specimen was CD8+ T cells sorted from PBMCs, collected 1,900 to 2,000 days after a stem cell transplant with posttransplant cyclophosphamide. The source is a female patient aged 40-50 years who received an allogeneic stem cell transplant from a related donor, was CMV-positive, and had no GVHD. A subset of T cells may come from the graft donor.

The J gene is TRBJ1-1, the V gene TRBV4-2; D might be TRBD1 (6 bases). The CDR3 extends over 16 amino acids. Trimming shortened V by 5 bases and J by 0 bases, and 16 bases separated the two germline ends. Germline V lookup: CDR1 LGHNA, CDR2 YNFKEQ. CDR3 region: CASSFSRTVMNTEAFF. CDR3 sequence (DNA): TGTGCCAGCAGCTTCTCTCGGACAGTAATGAACACTGAAGCTTTCTTT.

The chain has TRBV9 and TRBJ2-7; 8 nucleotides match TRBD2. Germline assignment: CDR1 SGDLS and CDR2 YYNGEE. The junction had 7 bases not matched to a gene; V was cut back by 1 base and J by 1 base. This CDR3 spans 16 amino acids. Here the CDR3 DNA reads TGTGCCAGCAGCGTATCGGGGGGGGCCAGATCCTACGAGCAGTACTTC. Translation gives CASSVSGGARSYEQYF.

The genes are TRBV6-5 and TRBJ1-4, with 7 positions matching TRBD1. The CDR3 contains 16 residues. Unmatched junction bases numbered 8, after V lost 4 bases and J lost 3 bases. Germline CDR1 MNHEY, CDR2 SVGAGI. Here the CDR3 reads CASSFSTGQPNEKLFF. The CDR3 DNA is TGTGCCAGCAGTTTTTCTACGGGACAGCCTAATGAAAAACTGTTTTTT.

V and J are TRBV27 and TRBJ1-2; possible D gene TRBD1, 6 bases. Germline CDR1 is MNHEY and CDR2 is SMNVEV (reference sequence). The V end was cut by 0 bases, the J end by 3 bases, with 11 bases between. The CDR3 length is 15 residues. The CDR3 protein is CASSLSSQGYYGYTF. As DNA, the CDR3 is TGTGCCAGCAGTTTATCGAGTCAGGGGTACTATGGCTACACCTTC.